The next 29 T cell receptor beta chains were all read from a single sample in a study of prognosis after radiotherapy for stage I lung cancer. TCR beta CDR3 amplification from genomic DNA was performed by two-round multiplex PCR. During first-round PCR, primers specific to each TRBV and TRBJ gene were used. TCRdb redid the calling of the multiplex PCR reads with MiXCR, one entry per CDR3 protein. The sample has about 15,000 distinct CDR3 sequences, roughly a third seen once. Sequencing was performed on PBMCs, taken before or after stereotactic body radiation therapy (not recorded which). The source is a donor aged 50 or older with non-small cell lung cancer.

V and J are TRBV7-8 and TRBJ2-7, with 8 bases fitting TRBD2. V shed 6 bases and J 0 bases; nucleotides not matched to a gene: 4. CDR3 length equals 14 residues. The germline CDR1 and CDR2 sequences are SGHVS and FQNEAQ. The CDR3, as DNA: TGTGCCAGCAGAAGCGGGGGTATCTCCTACGAGCAGTACTTC. Its translation: CASRSGGISYEQYF.

By share of the sample, this clonotype is medium-sized. V and J are TRBV11-1 and TRBJ1-1; unclear D gene. CDR1 is SGHAT and CDR2 is FQDESV in the germline V gene (reference sequence). This CDR3 region has 14 residues. V was trimmed by 1 base and J by 3 bases, leaving 9 bases between them. This CDR3 reads CASSLGLRYTEAFF. The CDR3 bases are TGTGCCAGCAGCTTAGGTCTCAGGTACACTGAAGCTTTCTTT. The complete variable domain, with remaining parts taken from reference TRBV11-1 and TRBJ1-1, reads EAEVAQSPRYKITEKSQAVAFWCDPISGHATLYWYRQILGQGPELLVQFQDESVVDDSQLPKDRFSAERLKGVDSTLKIQPAELGDSAMYLCASSLGLRYTEAFFGQGTRLTVV.

The rearrangement joins TRBV28 to TRBJ1-5; D gene uncertain. Germline loops: CDR1 MDHEN, CDR2 SYDVKM. Trimming took 7 bases from V and 10 from J, leaving 20 bases between them. The CDR3 runs 14 residues. In nucleotides, the CDR3 is TGTGCCAGCACGTCAGTGGGTGGTGGTCATCCCCAGCATTTT. Translating it yields CASTSVGGGHPQHF.

This clonotype has at least ten counts. V gene TRBV6-1 combines with J gene TRBJ1-1; a possible D gene is TRBD1 (5 bases). The V and J ends lost 6 bases and 4 bases respectively, with 12 bases between them. Germline V gives CDR1 MNHNS, CDR2 SASEGT. This CDR3 has 13 amino acids. The DNA for the CDR3 is TGTGCCAGCAGACCAGGGCGGGGCACTGAAGCTTTCTTT. Translated, it gives CASRPGRGTEAFF.

This clonotype occurred many times. This chain uses TRBV6-9 with TRBJ1-1; D unclear. The CDR3 spans 16 residues. The germline V gene has CDR1 MNHGY and CDR2 SVAAGI. The V gene lost 3 bases and the J gene lost 1 base, with 15 bases spanning the gap. The CDR3 bases are TGTGCCAGCAGTTACTCGATTGGCTTGGGGAACACTGAAGCTTTCTTT. Translation gives CASSYSIGLGNTEAFF.

This clonotype appeared a few times. A clone one base away is much larger, so this may be a read error. The rearrangement links TRBV3-1 to TRBJ1-1; 8 positions agree with TRBD1. The CDR3 runs 15 residues. Per the germline V gene, CDR1 is LGHDT and CDR2 is YNNKEL (reference sequence). DNA for the CDR3: TGTTCCAGCAGCCCCCAGGGGGCCCTGAACACTGAAGCTTTCTTT. It specifies CSSSPQGALNTEAFF.

Judged by abundance, this clonotype is medium-sized. The chain joins TRBV11-2 to TRBJ1-6; possibly TRBD1 for D (6 bases). The CDR3 sequence is 14 residues long. Trimming cost V 5 bases and J 6 bases, with 11 bases left between them. Germline V gene lookup returns CDR1 SGHAT and CDR2 FQNNGV. CDR3 loop: CASSGGTLNSPLHF. CDR3 bases: TGTGCCAGCAGCGGCGGGACACTTAATTCACCCCTCCACTTT.

This clonotype was recorded many times. With a much larger clone just one base away, this may be a read error. The chain recombines TRBV27 with TRBJ2-1; 9 nucleotides match TRBD2. J lost 9 bases, V lost 3 bases, and 9 bases had no gene match. CDR3 length: 15 amino acids. Per the germline V gene, CDR1 is MNHEY and CDR2 is SMNVEV (reference sequence). The CDR3 region is CASSFKIAGDSEQFF. CDR3 DNA: TGTGCCAGCAGTTTTAAAATAGCGGGGGACAGTGAGCAGTTCTTC.

This clonotype occurred many times. The V gene is TRBV27, the J gene TRBJ2-2, with D perhaps matching TRBD1 or TRBD2 (5 bases each). The CDR3 has 18 amino acids. The germline V and J ends were trimmed by 5 bases and 4 bases, with 23 bases remaining between them. Germline V gene lookup returns CDR1 MNHEY and CDR2 SMNVEV (reference sequence). The CDR3 DNA reads as TGTGCCAGCAGTCTCATCCCGGGGCAGATAAGTACCACCGGGGAGCTGTTTTTT. Its translation: CASSLIPGQISTTGELFF.

This sequence joins TRBV11-3 and TRBJ2-7; possible D gene TRBD2, 6 bases. The germline V and J ends were trimmed by 6 bases and 7 bases, with 16 bases remaining between them. Germline V gene lookup returns CDR1 SGHNT and CDR2 YENEEA. This CDR3 has 13 amino acids. CDR3 protein: CASRFSDRGEQYF. DNA for the CDR3: TGTGCCAGCAGATTCTCGGATCGGGGGGAGCAGTACTTC.

Within the sample, this clonotype is medium-sized (0.01 to 0.1%). This chain links TRBV5-1 with TRBJ2-7; 10 nucleotides agree with TRBD2. Germline CDR1 is SGHRS and CDR2 is YFSETQ. The CDR3 spans 15 residues. The ends lost 4 bases at V and 3 bases at J; junction bases unmatched: 7. CDR3 in amino acids: CASSPGLAVFYEQYF. Written as DNA, the CDR3 is TGCGCCAGCAGCCCTGGACTAGCGGTCTTCTACGAGCAGTACTTC.

The sample holds many counts of this clonotype. The V gene is TRBV20-1, the J gene TRBJ1-1; 9 nucleotides match TRBD1. V was clipped by 3 bases and J by 7 bases; unmatched bases: 6. Germline V CDR1 and CDR2: DFQATT, SNEGSKA (reference sequence). The CDR3 runs to 13 residues. CDR3 DNA: TGCAGTGCTAGCCTATCGGGACAGGGTGAAGCTTTCTTT. This codes for CSASLSGQGEAFF.

This clonotype counts as medium-sized (0.01 to 0.1%). This chain links TRBV6-1 with TRBJ2-7; 7 bases map to TRBD1. This CDR3 is built from 13 residues. The V and J ends lost 5 bases and 1 base, in that order; junction bases with no gene match: 2. CDR1 MNHNS and CDR2 SASEGT come from the germline V gene. The CDR3, as DNA: TGTGCCAGCAGTCTGGGACAGTCCTACGAGCAGTACTTC. It is translated as CASSLGQSYEQYF.

This clonotype was observed at least ten times. The rearrangement links TRBV6-4 to TRBJ1-1, with D possibly TRBD1 on 5 matching bases. The CDR3 is 14 amino acids. CDR1 and CDR2 (germline): MRHNA, SNTAGT. The V gene lost 0 bases and the J gene lost 5 bases, with 10 bases spanning the gap. CDR3 sequence: CASSDSSRGTEAFF. The CDR3 DNA sequence: TGTGCCAGCAGTGACTCGAGTCGGGGGACTGAAGCTTTCTTT.

About this clonotype: One base away lies a much larger clone, so this may be a sequencing read error. In DNA, the CDR3 is TGTGCCAGCTCGTCGACTAGCGGGAGTTACTCATATACGCAGTATTTT. This encodes CASSSTSGSYSYTQYF. The chain carries TRBV18 and TRBJ2-3, with 12 nucleotides matching TRBD2. This CDR3 has 16 amino acids. Germline CDR1 reads KGHSH; CDR2 reads LQKENI. V trimming: 6 bases; J trimming: 7 bases; junction bases outside the gene matches: 11. Together with reference TRBV18 and TRBJ2-3, the CDR3 gives the full variable domain: NAGVMQNPRHLVRRRGQEARLRCSPMKGHSHVYWYRQLPEEGLKFMVYLQKENIIDESGMPKERFSAEFPKEGPSILRIQQVVRGDSAAYFCASSSTSGSYSYTQYFGPGTRLTVL.

This clonotype was observed many times. The chain has TRBV5-1 and TRBJ2-7; D not certain. Germline lookup yields CDR1 SGHRS and CDR2 YFSETQ. The V and J ends lost 2 bases and 5 bases respectively, with 5 bases between them. This CDR3 has 11 residues. CDR3 in DNA: TGCGCCAGCAGCTTTAACCACGAGCAGTACTTC. Amino acid sequence: CASSFNHEQYF.

This clonotype was observed at least ten times. V usage is TRBV9 and J usage is TRBJ2-7; D assignment may be TRBD1 or TRBD2 (5 bases each). The CDR3 spans 15 residues. V gave up 4 bases and J gave up 4 bases, with 18 bases separating them. In germline, CDR1 is SGDLS, CDR2 YYNGEE. The CDR3 sequence is CASSPQGDPLYEQYF. Written as DNA, the CDR3 is TGTGCCAGCAGCCCGCAAGGGGACCCCCTTTACGAGCAGTACTTC.

With respect to this clonotype: Mismatch with germline at one junction end may stem from a read error. The chain has TRBV12-3 or TRBV12-4 and TRBJ1-4; D gene uncertain. This CDR3 has 11 residues. The CDR3 spells CATTSVETLFF. The CDR3 DNA is TGTGCCACCACTTCAGTTGAAACACTGTTTTTT.

The genes are TRBV7-4 and TRBJ2-7; D perhaps matches TRBD2 (5 bases). V dropped 0 bases and J dropped 0 bases, with 9 bases sitting between them. The CDR3 loop spans 15 amino acids. Germline loops: CDR1 SGHVT, CDR2 SQSDAQ. CDR3 sequence: CASSLAGLSSYEQYF. The CDR3 DNA is TGTGCCAGCAGCTTAGCTGGACTGAGCTCCTACGAGCAGTACTTC.

In regard to this clonotype: It may be a read error: a sequence one base away is much more abundant. V usage is TRBV27 and J usage is TRBJ2-7, with TRBD1 matching over 7 bases. CDR3 size: 14 residues. The germline gives CDR1 MNHEY, CDR2 SMNVEV (reference sequence). The chain's CDR3 is CASSLYSGGTEKYF. CDR3 sequence (DNA): TGTGCCAGCAGTTTGTACTCAGGGGGTACCGAGAAGTACTTC.

This clonotype was observed many times. This chain links TRBV5-1 with TRBJ1-5; unclear D gene. Germline-derived CDR1 and CDR2 are SGHRS and YFSETQ. V lost 0 bases and J lost 4, with 8 bases in between. The CDR3 has 14 amino acids. In DNA form, the CDR3 reads TGCGCCAGCAGCTTGGGGGAAAGAAATCAGCCCCAGCATTTT. This sequence encodes CASSLGERNQPQHF.

With respect to this clonotype: A much larger clone differs by one base, so this may be a read error. The V and J genes are TRBV6-1 and TRBJ1-5, with D possibly matching TRBD1 (5 bases). Germline assignment: CDR1 MNHNS and CDR2 SASEGT. The germline V and J ends were trimmed by 6 bases and 1 base, with 19 bases remaining between them. CDR3 length equals 17 residues. This chain's CDR3 is CASRSRGGWWSNQPQHF. CDR3 bases: TGTGCCAGCAGATCGCGGGGGGGGTGGTGGAGCAATCAGCCCCAGCATTTT.

Comments on this clonotype: The missing conserved phenylalanine or tryptophan at the end of this CDR3 makes a read error likely. The rearrangement uses TRBV7-9 and TRBJ2-1; D is perhaps TRBD1 (6 bases). The CDR3 covers 15 residues. Germline V gene lookup returns CDR1 SEHNR and CDR2 FQNEAQ (reference sequence). V lost 5 bases and J lost 6, with 17 bases in between. The CDR3 loop is CASSRLPGDSNEQFY. The CDR3 bases are TGTGCCAGCAGCCGCCTCCCAGGGGATAGCAATGAGCAGTTCTAC.

As to this clonotype: At one boundary the junction diverges from the germline segment, which might be a read error. This chain uses TRBV5-1 with TRBJ1-6; D is uncertain. CDR1 and CDR2 from the germline V gene are SGHRS and YFSETQ. The CDR3 sequence is 15 residues long. The DNA of the CDR3 is TGCGCCAGCAGCCCGGAACGGGGTCCAAATTCACCCCTCAACTTT. Its protein is CASSPERGPNSPLNF.

This clonotype was counted many times. One base away lies a much larger clone, so this may be a sequencing read error. This CDR3 is CASSLAEFTGKLFF. The DNA of the CDR3 is TGTGCCAGCAGTTTAGCAGAGTTCACCGGGAAGCTGTTTTTT. V and J are TRBV12-3 or TRBV12-4 and TRBJ2-2; D is perhaps TRBD2 (5 bases). The length of the CDR3 is 14 residues.

This clonotype has at least ten counts. V is TRBV18 and J is TRBJ1-1; 11 bases fit TRBD1. The CDR3 has 15 residues. Germline V lookup: CDR1 KGHSH, CDR2 LQKENI. V dropped 3 bases and J dropped 6; count of bases not matched to a gene: 6. The CDR3 bases are TGTGCCAGCTCACCGGGGACAGGGGGTCGAGCTGAAGCTTTCTTT. This sequence encodes CASSPGTGGRAEAFF.

The rearrangement joins TRBV25-1 to TRBJ1-5, with D possibly TRBD1 on 6 matching bases. This CDR3 has 17 residues. CDR1 and CDR2 from the germline V gene are MGHDK and SYGVNS. Trimming took off 6 bases at V and 0 bases at J, with 18 bases between the two ends. The chain's CDR3 is CASSQRGGLYSNQPQHF. CDR3 in DNA: TGTGCCAGCAGCCAGCGGGGGGGCCTATATAGCAATCAGCCCCAGCATTTT. The full variable domain, with the rest looked up from reference TRBV25-1 and TRBJ1-5, is EADIYQTPRYLVIGTGKKITLECSQTMGHDKMYWYQQDPGMELHLIHYSYGVNSTEKGDLSSESTVSRIRTEHFPLTLESARPSHTSQYLCASSQRGGLYSNQPQHFGDGTRLSIL.

As for this clonotype: As the CDR3 is not closed by the conserved phenylalanine or tryptophan, this likely results from a read error. The gene calls are TRBV19 and TRBJ2-3; maybe TRBD2 (6 bases). Trimming left V 5 bases short and J 1 base short, with 13 bases between. From germline, CDR1 is LNHDA and CDR2 SQIVND (reference sequence). The CDR3 totals 15 residues. The CDR3 DNA reads as TGTGCCAGTAGTGCCTCGGGGGTGGGCACAGATACGCAGTATATT. Its translation: CASSASGVGTDTQYI.

The chain recombines TRBV30 with TRBJ1-2, with D hard to call. The CDR3 covers 12 residues. Germline CDR1 is GTSNPN and CDR2 is SVGIG (reference sequence). V was clipped by 2 bases and J by 4 bases, with 8 bases between them. CDR3 protein: CAWSPGGYGYTF. Written as DNA, the CDR3 is TGTGCCTGGAGTCCCGGAGGCTATGGCTACACCTTC.